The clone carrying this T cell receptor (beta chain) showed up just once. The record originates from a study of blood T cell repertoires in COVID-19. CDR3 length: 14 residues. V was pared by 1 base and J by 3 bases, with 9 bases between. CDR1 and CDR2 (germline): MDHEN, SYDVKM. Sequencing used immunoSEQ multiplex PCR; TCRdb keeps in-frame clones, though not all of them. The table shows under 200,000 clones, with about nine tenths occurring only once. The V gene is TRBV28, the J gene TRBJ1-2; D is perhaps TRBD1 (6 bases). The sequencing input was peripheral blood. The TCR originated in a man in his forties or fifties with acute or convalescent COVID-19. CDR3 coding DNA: TGTGCCAGCAGTTTATCGGCAGGGGACTATGGCTACACCTTC. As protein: CASSLSAGDYGYTF.